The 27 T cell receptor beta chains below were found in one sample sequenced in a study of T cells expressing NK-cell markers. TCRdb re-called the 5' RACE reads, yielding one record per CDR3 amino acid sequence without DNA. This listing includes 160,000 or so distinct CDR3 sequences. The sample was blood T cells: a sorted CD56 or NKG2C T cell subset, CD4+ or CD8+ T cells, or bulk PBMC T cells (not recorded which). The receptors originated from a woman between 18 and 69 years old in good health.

The chain's CDR3 is CASSPKLTGELFF. The chain is built from TRBV18 and TRBJ2-2. Germline V gene data show CDR1 as KGHSH and CDR2 as LQKENI. The CDR3 loop spans 13 amino acids.

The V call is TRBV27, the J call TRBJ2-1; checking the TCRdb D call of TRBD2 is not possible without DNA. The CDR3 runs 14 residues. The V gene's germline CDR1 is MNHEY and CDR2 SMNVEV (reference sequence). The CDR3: CASTRAGGYNEQFF.

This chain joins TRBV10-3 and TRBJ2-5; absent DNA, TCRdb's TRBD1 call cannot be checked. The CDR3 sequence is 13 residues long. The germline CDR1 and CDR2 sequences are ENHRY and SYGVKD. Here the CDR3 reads CATAPRVGETQYF.

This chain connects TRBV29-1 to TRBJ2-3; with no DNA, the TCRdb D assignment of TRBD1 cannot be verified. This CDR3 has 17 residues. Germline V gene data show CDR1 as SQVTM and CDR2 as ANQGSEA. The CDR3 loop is CSVEEGPRGARADTQYF.

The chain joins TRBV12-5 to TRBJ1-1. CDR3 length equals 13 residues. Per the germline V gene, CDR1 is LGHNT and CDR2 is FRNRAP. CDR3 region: CASGLDRGSEAFF.

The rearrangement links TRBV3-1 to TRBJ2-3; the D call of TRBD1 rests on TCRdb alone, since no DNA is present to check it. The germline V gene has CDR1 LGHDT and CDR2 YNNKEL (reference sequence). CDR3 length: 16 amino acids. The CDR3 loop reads CASSQDQGASTDTQYF.

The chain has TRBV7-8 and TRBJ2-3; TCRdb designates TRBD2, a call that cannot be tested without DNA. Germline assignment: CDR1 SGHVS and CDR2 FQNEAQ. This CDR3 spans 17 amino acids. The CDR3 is CASSYSRTSGPTDTQYF.

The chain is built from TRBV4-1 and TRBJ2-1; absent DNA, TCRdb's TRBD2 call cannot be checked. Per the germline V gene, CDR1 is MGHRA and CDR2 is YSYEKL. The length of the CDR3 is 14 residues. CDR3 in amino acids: CASSWGLPTNEQFF.

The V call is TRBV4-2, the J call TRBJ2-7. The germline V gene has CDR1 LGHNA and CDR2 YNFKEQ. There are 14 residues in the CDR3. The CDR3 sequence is CASSQTTESYEQYF.

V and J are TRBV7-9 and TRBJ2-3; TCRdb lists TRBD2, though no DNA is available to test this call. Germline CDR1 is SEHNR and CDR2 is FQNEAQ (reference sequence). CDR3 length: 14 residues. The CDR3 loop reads CASSISGRRDTQYF.

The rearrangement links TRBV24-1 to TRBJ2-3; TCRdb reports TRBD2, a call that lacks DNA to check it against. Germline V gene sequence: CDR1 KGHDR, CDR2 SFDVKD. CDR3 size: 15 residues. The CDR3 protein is CATSLASGETDTQYF.

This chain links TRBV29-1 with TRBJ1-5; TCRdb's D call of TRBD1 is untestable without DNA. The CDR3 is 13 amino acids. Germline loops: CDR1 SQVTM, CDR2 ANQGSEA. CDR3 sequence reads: CSVRQETNQPQHF.

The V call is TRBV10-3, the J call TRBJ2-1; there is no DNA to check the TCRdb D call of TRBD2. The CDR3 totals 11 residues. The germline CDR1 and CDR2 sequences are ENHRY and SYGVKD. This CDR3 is CAMREGNEQFF.

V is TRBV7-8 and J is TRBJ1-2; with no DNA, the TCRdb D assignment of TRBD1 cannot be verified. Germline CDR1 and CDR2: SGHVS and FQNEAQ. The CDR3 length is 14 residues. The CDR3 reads CASSPDRLNYGYTF.

CDR3 region: CASSLRQVEGYTF. The V gene is TRBV12-3 or TRBV12-4, the J gene TRBJ1-2. The CDR3 loop spans 13 amino acids.

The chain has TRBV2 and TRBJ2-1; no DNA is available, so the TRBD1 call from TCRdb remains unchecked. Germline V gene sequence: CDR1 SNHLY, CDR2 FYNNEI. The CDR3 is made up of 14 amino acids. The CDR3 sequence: CASSGTGAYNEQFF.

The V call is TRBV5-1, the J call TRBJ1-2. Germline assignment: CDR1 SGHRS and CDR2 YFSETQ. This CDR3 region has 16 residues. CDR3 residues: CASSLSGSWGNYGYTF.

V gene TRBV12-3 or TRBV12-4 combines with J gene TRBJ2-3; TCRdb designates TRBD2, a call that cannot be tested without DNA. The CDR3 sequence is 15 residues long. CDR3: CASSFSSGGTDTQYF.

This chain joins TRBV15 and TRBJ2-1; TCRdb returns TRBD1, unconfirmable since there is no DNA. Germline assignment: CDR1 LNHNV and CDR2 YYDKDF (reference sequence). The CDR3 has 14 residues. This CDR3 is CATSRVGLGNEQFF.

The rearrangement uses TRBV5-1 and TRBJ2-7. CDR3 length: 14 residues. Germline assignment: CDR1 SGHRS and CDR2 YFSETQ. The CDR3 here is CASSLSPNSNEQYF.

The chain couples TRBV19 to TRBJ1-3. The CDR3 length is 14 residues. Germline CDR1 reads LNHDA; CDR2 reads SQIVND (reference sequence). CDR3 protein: CASSKGSSGNTIYF.

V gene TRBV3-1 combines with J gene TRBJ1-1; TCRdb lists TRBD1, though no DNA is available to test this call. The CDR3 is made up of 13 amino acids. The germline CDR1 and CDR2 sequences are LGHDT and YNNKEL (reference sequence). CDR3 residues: CASSPGYDTEAFF.

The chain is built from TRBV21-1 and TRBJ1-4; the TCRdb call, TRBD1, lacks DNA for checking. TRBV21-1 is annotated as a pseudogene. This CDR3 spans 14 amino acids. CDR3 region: CASSKGQTNEKLFF.

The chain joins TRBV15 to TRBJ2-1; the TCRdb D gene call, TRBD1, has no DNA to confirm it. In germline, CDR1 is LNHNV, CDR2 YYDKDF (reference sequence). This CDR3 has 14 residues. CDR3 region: CATSRGGDSNEQFF.

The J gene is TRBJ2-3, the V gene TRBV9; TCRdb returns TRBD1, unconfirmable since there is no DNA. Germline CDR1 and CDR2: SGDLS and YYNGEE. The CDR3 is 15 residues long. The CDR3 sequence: CASSVDGGGWNTQYF.

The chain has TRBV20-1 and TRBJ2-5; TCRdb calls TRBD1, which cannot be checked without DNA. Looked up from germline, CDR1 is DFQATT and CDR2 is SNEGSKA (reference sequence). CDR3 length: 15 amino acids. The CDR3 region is CSASDRGAVRETQYF.

The CDR3 reads CASSLAGRLDKEQFF. The chain links TRBV5-1 to TRBJ2-1; no DNA is available, so the TRBD1 call from TCRdb remains unchecked. The CDR3 contains 15 residues. CDR1 and CDR2 (germline): SGHRS, YFSETQ. The full variable domain, in which reference TRBV5-1 and TRBJ2-1 provide the parts outside the CDR3, is KAGVTQTPRYLIKTRGQQVTLSCSPISGHRSVSWYQQTPGQGLQFLFEYFSETQRNKGNFPGRFSGRQFSNSRSEMNVSTLELGDSALYLCASSLAGRLDKEQFFGPGTRLTVL.